This T cell receptor beta chain was sequenced in a study of cytomegalovirus exposure and HLA in healthy donors. Study-wide points: According to a later analysis, donors in an Asian-associated ancestry cluster reportedly had fewer N-insertions than the roughly 660-donor mean. For most TCR beta V segments, an earlier analysis put the productive rate at about 90% or about 30% of the time.

It was with 60 Vbeta and 13 Jbeta primers that the PCR ran. Sequenced by immunoSEQ multiplex PCR; TCRdb stores in-frame clones only, minus some. The sample lists about 120,000 clones; 77% were seen once. The germline CDR1 and CDR2 sequences are SGHRS and YFSETQ. The CDR3 covers 16 residues. Losses at the gene ends were 0 bases for V and 2 bases for J; bases not matched to a gene: 8. As regards this clone: Its antigen is unknown.

Input material: PBMCs. The receptor was derived from a man aged 35 to 55 in good health and CMV-seropositive. The J gene is TRBJ2-7, the V gene TRBV5-1, with TRBD1 matching 7 bases. The CDR3 loop reads CASSLADRTTTYEQYF. Here the CDR3 DNA reads TGCGCCAGCAGCTTGGCGGACAGGACCACCACCTACGAGCAGTACTTC.